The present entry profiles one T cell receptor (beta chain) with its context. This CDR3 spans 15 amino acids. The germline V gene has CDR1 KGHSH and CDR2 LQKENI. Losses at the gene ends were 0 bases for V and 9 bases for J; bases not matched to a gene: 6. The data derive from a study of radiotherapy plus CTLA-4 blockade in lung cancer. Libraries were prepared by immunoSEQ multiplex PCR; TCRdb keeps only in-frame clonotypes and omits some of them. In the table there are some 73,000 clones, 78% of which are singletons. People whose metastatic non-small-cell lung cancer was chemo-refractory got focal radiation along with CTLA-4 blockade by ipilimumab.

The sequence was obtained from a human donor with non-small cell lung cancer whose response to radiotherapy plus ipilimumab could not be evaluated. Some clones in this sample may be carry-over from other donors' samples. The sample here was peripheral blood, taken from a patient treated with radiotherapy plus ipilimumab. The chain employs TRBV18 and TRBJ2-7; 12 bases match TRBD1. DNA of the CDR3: TGTGCCAGCTCACCACCGGGACAGGGGGCGGGGAGGCAGTACTTC. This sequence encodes CASSPPGQGAGRQYF.